The present TCR beta chain was sequenced within a study of cytomegalovirus exposure and HLA in healthy donors. Study-wide context: Within the Caucasian-associated ancestry cluster were 81% of the 398 genotyped donors. Study-level points and caveats: Rarity marked most TCR sequences, yet some public TCRs occurred in many donors.

Comment on this clone: Its target is not known. In the same sample, other DNA sequences code for this CDR3.

Primers: 60 Vbeta forward and 13 Jbeta reverse. Sequencing used immunoSEQ multiplex PCR; TCRdb keeps in-frame clones, though not all of them. The sample has approximately 90,000 clones, more than 70% seen once. Source material: PBMCs. The sequence was obtained from a man between 40 and 49 years old in good health and CMV-seronegative.

DNA for the CDR3: TGTGCCAGCAGCTTAGTCAGCTCCTATAATTCACCCCTCCACTTT. Encoded protein: CASSLVSSYNSPLHF. The rearrangement joins TRBV7-9 to TRBJ1-6, with D unclear. This CDR3 has 15 residues. The germline V gene encodes CDR1 SEHNR and CDR2 FQNEAQ (reference sequence). V was clipped by 1 base and J by 0 bases, with 4 bases between them.